This section outlines one T cell receptor beta chain sequence together with its context. The V end lost 4 bases, the J end lost 4 bases, and 11 bases lay between the germline ends. Germline lookup yields CDR1 SGDLS and CDR2 YYNGEE. This CDR3 contains 13 residues. This record comes from a study of blood T cell repertoires in COVID-19. Turning to the study itself: The cDNA or gDNA used as material had been derived from T cells, B-cell-depleted T cells, or PBMCs.

Using immunoSEQ multiplex PCR, the repertoire was profiled, and TCRdb retains in-frame clones only, with some absent. The profile shows 250,000 or so clones, approximately 80% of them singletons. The receptor was isolated from a man under 40 who had recovered from COVID-19. This chain uses TRBV9 with TRBJ2-5; possibly TRBD2 for D (5 bases). Sample: peripheral blood. The chain's CDR3 is CASSRERGETQYF. The CDR3 DNA reads TGTGCCAGCAGCAGGGAACGGGGAGAGACCCAGTACTTC.